This T cell receptor beta chain was recorded in a study of tumor and adjacent non-tumor tissue in lung cancer. Study findings and constraints: Normal lung showed higher cumulative top 100 clone frequency than tumor.

Comments on this clonotype: What it recognizes is unknown.

RNA was extracted from bulk tissue without any cell sorting. Three rounds of nested PCR, following a modified ARM-PCR protocol, produced the TCRbeta library. TCRdb reprocessed the multiplex PCR reads with MiXCR, giving one entry per CDR3 protein. The table records 75,000 to 95,000 distinct CDR3 sequences, approximately 70% of them present only once. V was shortened by 5 bases and J by 0 bases, with 10 bases between the two germline ends. The CDR3 runs 13 residues. Germline V gene lookup returns CDR1 DFQATT and CDR2 SNEGSKA (reference sequence). The genes are TRBV20-1 and TRBJ1-1; D is uncertain. This TCR derives from a man in his 60s with non-small cell lung cancer. What was sequenced was lung tumor tissue. The CDR3 spells CSAPGIMNTEAFF. The CDR3 region has the DNA TGCAGTGCTCCCGGGATCATGAACACTGAAGCTTTCTTT.